The rows below give T cell receptor beta chains drawn from one sample of a study of metastatic and nonmetastatic thyroid tumors. TCRdb called clones again from the PCR reads with MiXCR. Among over 15,000 clones listed, 25% to 30% were seen once. The sample comprised tumor tissue. The receptors were gathered from a male donor with papillary thyroid cancer or a benign thyroid nodule (not recorded which). Some clones in this sample may be carry-over from other donors' samples. Both conserved end residues are part of each CDR3. A D gene is named only where the DNA matches it firmly.

cdr3_length: 13
v_call: TRBV15
d_call: TRBD2
cdr3_aa: CATRTSDLYEQYF

cdr3_length: 14
v_call: TRBV28
d_call: .
cdr3_aa: CASSFFRRPGELFF

cdr3_length: 16
v_call: TRBV9
d_call: TRBD1
cdr3_aa: CASSVGTGGMNTEAFF

cdr3_length: 14
v_call: TRBV6-1
d_call: .
cdr3_aa: CASRRTASTDTHYF

cdr3_length: 14
v_call: TRBV11-3
d_call: .
cdr3_aa: CASRRDVNTGELFF

cdr3_length: 12
v_call: TRBV5-1
d_call: .
cdr3_aa: CASSPSSYEQYF

cdr3_length: 11
v_call: TRBV20-1
d_call: .
cdr3_aa: CSPWSGETQYF

cdr3_length: 14
v_call: TRBV7-9
d_call: .
cdr3_aa: CASSFLRRGYEQYF

cdr3_length: 14
v_call: TRBV20-1
d_call: .
cdr3_aa: CSARDSGGNYGYTF

cdr3_length: 16
v_call: TRBV6-1
d_call: .
cdr3_aa: CASSWTRGTNTGELFF

cdr3_length: 15
v_call: TRBV27
d_call: TRBD2
cdr3_aa: CASSSSGRNTGELFF

cdr3_length: 10
v_call: TRBV6-9
d_call: .
cdr3_aa: CASSFSGYTF

cdr3_length: 14
v_call: TRBV6-1
d_call: TRBD2
cdr3_aa: CASSKAGEEETQYF

cdr3_length: 14
v_call: TRBV11-3
d_call: .
cdr3_aa: CASSLAGGDTEAFF

cdr3_length: 16
v_call: TRBV5-1
d_call: .
cdr3_aa: CASSSPDGFRPYEQYF

cdr3_length: 15
v_call: TRBV28
d_call: TRBD1
cdr3_aa: CASSLQGVPPYEQYF

cdr3_length: 12
v_call: TRBV2
d_call: .
cdr3_aa: CASGLASETQYF

cdr3_length: 16
v_call: TRBV20-1
d_call: TRBD2
cdr3_aa: CSARTSGGSGANVLTF

cdr3_length: 11
v_call: TRBV28
d_call: .
cdr3_aa: CASSFYTEAFF

cdr3_length: 14
v_call: TRBV6-1
d_call: .
cdr3_aa: CASSAGEWITEAFF

cdr3_length: 13
v_call: TRBV20-1
d_call: .
cdr3_aa: CSVLTSPHYEQYF

cdr3_length: 14
v_call: TRBV3-1
d_call: .
cdr3_aa: CASPEARSTYEQYF

cdr3_length: 17
v_call: TRBV27
d_call: .
cdr3_aa: CASSRMGQGLAKNIQYF

cdr3_length: 14
v_call: TRBV3-1
d_call: .
cdr3_aa: CASSQAGSAGELFF

cdr3_length: 16
v_call: TRBV4-1
d_call: .
cdr3_aa: CASSQVNMGFRDEQYF

cdr3_length: 13
v_call: TRBV5-8
d_call: TRBD1
cdr3_aa: CASSTGTDPEAFF

cdr3_length: 14
v_call: TRBV7-2
d_call: .
cdr3_aa: CASSLSGTEGRQYF

cdr3_length: 12
v_call: TRBV20-1
d_call: .
cdr3_aa: CSARTAREAQHF